Sequencing of this TCR beta chain was carried out in a study of T cell responses to AZD1222 COVID-19 vaccine. Study as a whole: Second-dose groups at about 4 or about 12 weeks were pooled. Study results and limitations: The donor group comprised mostly white British people and more females; the analysis possibly underestimated clonal diversity.

Germline-derived CDR1 and CDR2 are SQVTM and ANQGSEA. This CDR3 is built from 10 residues. Trimming took 4 bases from V and 5 from J, leaving 5 bases between them. Using immunoSEQ multiplex PCR, the repertoire was profiled, and TCRdb retains in-frame clones only, with some absent. The sample carries approximately 150,000 clones, around 94% recorded once. Remarks on this clone: The antigen is not known.

The chain uses TRBV29-1 and TRBJ1-1; D is undetermined. This sequence was found in an adult in good health. This material consisted of peripheral blood, taken on day 0 of AZD1222 vaccination. CDR3 amino acids: CSVVWTEAFF. Here the CDR3 DNA reads TGCAGCGTTGTTTGGACTGAAGCTTTCTTT.